This T cell receptor beta chain was found in a study of cytomegalovirus exposure and HLA in healthy donors. Study at large: A data release that came early held approximately 85 million unique TCRs from HLA-typed donors.

PCR was performed using 60 Vbeta and 13 Jbeta primers. The protocol was immunoSEQ multiplex PCR, while the TCRdb copy is restricted to in-frame clones and leaves out a portion. This sample has about 150,000 clones, with over 60% found just once. This clone appeared a few times. No antigen is known for it. Broader study findings: Earlier findings revealed that most TCR beta V segments proved productive either about 87% or about 30% of the time. Later work associated approximately 17,000 TCR beta sequences with HLA alleles at 0.05 false discovery rate. A later analysis reportedly found that, within productive TCRs, an Asian-associated ancestry cluster had fewer N-insertions than the mean observed across the roughly 700 donors.

The CDR3 spans 14 residues. V was shortened by 4 bases and J by 3 bases, with 13 bases between the two germline ends. CDR1 is SGHDN, CDR2 FVKESK, per germline. The receptor comes from a female donor in good health and CMV-seropositive. The sequencing sample was made of PBMCs. V is TRBV14 and J is TRBJ2-7, with TRBD1 as a possible D gene (5 bases). This CDR3 reads CASSLQGQNYEQYF. For the CDR3, the DNA is TGTGCCAGCAGCCTCCAGGGTCAGAACTACGAGCAGTACTTC.